This T cell receptor beta chain was captured by sequencing in a study of sequential checkpoint blockade in melanoma. Described treatment: randomized to nivolumab then ipilimumab (arm A) or the reverse (arm B). V was pared by 5 bases and J by 5 bases, with 13 bases between. Germline CDR1 MNHGY, CDR2 SAAAGT. The CDR3 is 14 residues long. Assay used: immunoSEQ multiplex PCR; TCRdb lists only in-frame clones, some missing. The table shows over 6,000 clones, with over 25% occurring only once. The TCR sequence derives from a human donor with melanoma. The chain links TRBV6-8 to TRBJ1-3, with a possible D match to TRBD1 (6 bases). This specimen was tumor tissue (inferred from file names), taken from a patient given nivolumab and ipilimumab in sequence. DNA of the CDR3: TGTGCCAGCAGTGAGAATACAGGGAGAAACACCATATATTTT. Its protein product is CASSENTGRNTIYF.